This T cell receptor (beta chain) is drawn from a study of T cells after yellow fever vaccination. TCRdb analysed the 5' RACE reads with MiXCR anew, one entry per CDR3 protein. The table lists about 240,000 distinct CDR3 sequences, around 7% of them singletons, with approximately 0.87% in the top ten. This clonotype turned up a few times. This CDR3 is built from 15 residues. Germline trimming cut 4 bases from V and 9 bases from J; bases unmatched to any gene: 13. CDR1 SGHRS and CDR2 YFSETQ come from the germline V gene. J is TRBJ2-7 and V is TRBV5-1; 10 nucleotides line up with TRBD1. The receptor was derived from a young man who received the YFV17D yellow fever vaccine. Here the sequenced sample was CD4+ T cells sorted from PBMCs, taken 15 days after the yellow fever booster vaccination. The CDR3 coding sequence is TGCGCCAGCAGCGACGGACAGGGGGTAACTCTAGGGCAGTACTTC. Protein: CASSDGQGVTLGQYF.